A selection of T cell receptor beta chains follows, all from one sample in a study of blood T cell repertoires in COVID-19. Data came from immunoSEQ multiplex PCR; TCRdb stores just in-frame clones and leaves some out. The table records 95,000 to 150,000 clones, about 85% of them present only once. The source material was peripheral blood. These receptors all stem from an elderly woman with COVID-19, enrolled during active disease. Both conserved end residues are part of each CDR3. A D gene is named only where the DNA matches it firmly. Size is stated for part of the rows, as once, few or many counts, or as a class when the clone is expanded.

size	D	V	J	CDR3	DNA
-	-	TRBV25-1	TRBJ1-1	CASSEVGQTEAFF	TGTGCCAGCAGTGAAGTCGGACAGACTGAAGCTTTCTTT
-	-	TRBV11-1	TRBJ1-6	CASSLGREEKNSPLHF	TGTGCCAGCAGCCTAGGACGAGAGGAGAAAAATTCACCCCTCCACTTT
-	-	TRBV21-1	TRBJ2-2	CASSKPLAGGYTGELFF	TGTGCCAGCAGCAAGCCTCTAGCGGGAGGATACACCGGGGAGCTGTTTTTT
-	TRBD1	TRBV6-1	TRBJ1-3	CASSERQGIAAGNTIYF	TGTGCCAGCAGTGAGAGACAGGGGATCGCCGCTGGAAACACCATATATTTT
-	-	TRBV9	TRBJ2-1	CASSEQQGLSYNEQFF	TGTGCCAGCAGCGAACAACAGGGATTGAGTTACAATGAGCAGTTCTTC
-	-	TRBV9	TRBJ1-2	CASKVLVALNYGYTF	TGTGCCAGCAAAGTTTTGGTCGCACTTAACTATGGCTACACCTTC
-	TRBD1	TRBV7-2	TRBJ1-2	CASSTPGQGTDGYTF	TGTGCCAGCAGCACCCCGGGACAGGGAACGGATGGCTACACCTTC
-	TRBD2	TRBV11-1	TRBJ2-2	CASSSAGGPDSGELFF	TGTGCCAGCAGCTCAGCGGGAGGGCCCGATTCGGGGGAGCTGTTTTTT
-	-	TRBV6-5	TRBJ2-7	CASNYGHRIAEQYF	TGTGCCAGCAACTACGGACACCGAATTGCGGAGCAGTACTTC
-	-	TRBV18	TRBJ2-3	CASSGRGDTQYF	TGTGCCAGCTCAGGAAGGGGTGATACGCAGTATTTT
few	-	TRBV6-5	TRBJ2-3	CASSYGATDTQYF	TGTGCCAGCAGTTATGGGGCGACAGATACGCAGTATTTT
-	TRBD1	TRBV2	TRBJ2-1	CASSPTSTGRVEQFF	TGTGCCAGCAGTCCCACGTCGACAGGGCGGGTGGAGCAGTTCTTC
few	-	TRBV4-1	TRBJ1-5	CASSREGGYSNQPQHF	TGCGCCAGCAGCCGAGAAGGGGGTTATAGCAATCAGCCCCAGCATTTT
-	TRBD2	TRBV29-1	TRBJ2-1	CSVKREIVDEQFF	TGCAGCGTTAAGCGGGAGATAGTAGATGAGCAGTTCTTC
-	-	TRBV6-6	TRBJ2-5	CASGLQGQETQYF	TGTGCCAGCGGGCTTCAGGGCCAAGAGACCCAGTACTTC
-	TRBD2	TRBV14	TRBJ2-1	CASSLSPGIAGGSSYNEQFF	TGTGCCAGCAGCCTATCCCCGGGTATAGCGGGAGGCAGCTCCTACAATGAGCAGTTCTTC
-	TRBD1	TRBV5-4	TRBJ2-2	CASSPYGTASGELFF	TGTGCCAGCAGCCCATACGGGACAGCAAGCGGGGAGCTGTTTTTT
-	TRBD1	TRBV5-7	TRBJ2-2	CASTERFGTGGTGELFF	TGTGCCAGCACCGAACGTTTCGGGACAGGGGGGACCGGGGAGCTGTTTTTT
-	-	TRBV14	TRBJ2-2	CASSQDIAGPGELFF	TGTGCCAGCAGCCAAGATATTGCGGGGCCCGGGGAGCTGTTTTTT
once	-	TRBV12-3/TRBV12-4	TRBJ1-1	CASSFSGDTEAFF	TGTGCCAGCAGTTTTTCGGGGGATACTGAAGCTTTCTTT
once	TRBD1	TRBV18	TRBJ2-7	CASSSLRDRDYEQYF	TGTGCCAGCTCAAGTCTCCGGGACAGGGACTACGAGCAGTACTTC
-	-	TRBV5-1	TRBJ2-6	CASSLRQASFGANVLTF	TGCGCCAGCAGCTTAAGACAGGCGAGCTTTGGGGCCAACGTCCTGACTTTC
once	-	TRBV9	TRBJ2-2	CASSVGYRGGTGELFF	TGTGCCAGCAGCGTAGGGTACAGGGGAGGCACCGGGGAGCTGTTTTTT
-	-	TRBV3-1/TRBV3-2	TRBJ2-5	CASSHTPGVRSETQYF	TGTGCCAGCAGCCATACTCCCGGGGTCCGCTCCGAGACCCAGTACTTC
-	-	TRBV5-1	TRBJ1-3	CASSLVPQGTGNTIYF	TGCGCCAGCAGCTTGGTCCCACAGGGTACTGGAAACACCATATATTTT
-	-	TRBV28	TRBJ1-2	CASSSGQTYGYTF	TGTGCCAGCAGTTCCGGACAGACCTATGGCTACACCTTC
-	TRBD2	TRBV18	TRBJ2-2	CASSQDRVRRLAGGFGTGELFF	TGTGCCAGCTCACAGGACAGGGTGAGGAGACTAGCGGGAGGGTTTGGCACCGGGGAGCTGTTTTTT
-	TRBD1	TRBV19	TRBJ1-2	CASSKPSALGQDYGYTF	TGTGCCAGTAGTAAGCCGTCTGCCCTCGGACAGGACTATGGCTACACCTTC
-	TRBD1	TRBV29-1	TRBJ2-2	CSFAGQGNTGELFF	TGCAGCTTTGCCGGACAGGGGAACACCGGGGAGCTGTTTTTT
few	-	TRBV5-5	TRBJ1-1	CASTWGRNTEAFF	TGTGCCAGCACCTGGGGCCGGAACACTGAAGCTTTCTTT
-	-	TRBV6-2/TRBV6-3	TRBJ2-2	CASSPPWPGYTGELFF	TGTGCCAGCAGTCCCCCTTGGCCAGGGTACACCGGGGAGCTGTTTTTT
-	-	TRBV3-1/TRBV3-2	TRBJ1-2	CASSQGTGRANYGYTF	TGTGCCAGCAGCCAAGGAACAGGGCGGGCTAACTATGGCTACACCTTC
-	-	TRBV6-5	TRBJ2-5	CASNQLKETQYF	TGTGCCAGCAACCAACTTAAAGAGACCCAGTACTTC